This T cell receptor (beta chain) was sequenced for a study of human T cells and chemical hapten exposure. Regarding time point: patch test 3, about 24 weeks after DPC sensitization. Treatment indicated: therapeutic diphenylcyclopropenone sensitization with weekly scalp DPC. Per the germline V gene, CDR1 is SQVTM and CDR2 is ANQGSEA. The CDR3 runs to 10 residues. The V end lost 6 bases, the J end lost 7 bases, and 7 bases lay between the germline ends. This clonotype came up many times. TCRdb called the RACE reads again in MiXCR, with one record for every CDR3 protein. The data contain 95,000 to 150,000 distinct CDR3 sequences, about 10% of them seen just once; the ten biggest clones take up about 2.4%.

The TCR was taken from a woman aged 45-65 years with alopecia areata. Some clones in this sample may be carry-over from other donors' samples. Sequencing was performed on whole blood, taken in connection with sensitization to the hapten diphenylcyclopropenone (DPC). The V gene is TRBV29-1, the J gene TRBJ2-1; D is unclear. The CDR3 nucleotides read TGCAGCGTGTGGGAAAATGAGCAGTTCTTC. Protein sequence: CSVWENEQFF.